Presented here are 28 T cell receptor beta chains from one specimen sequenced in a study of T cell repertoires in cytomegalovirus infection. From the reads, TCRdb called clonotypes with MiXCR, one entry per CDR3 protein. The data contain around 300,000 distinct CDR3 sequences, more than 8% of them singletons. The sample comprised PBMCs. These receptors were collected from a human donor in good health (CMV status not recorded). Some clones in this sample may be carry-over from other donors' samples.

The genes are TRBV7-9 and TRBJ1-1; unclear D gene. Germline V gene lookup returns CDR1 SEHNR and CDR2 FQNEAQ (reference sequence). V was cut by 0 bases and J by 6 bases, with 11 bases left in between. This CDR3 is 14 amino acids long. CDR3 sequence: CASSLARGASEAFF. CDR3 bases: TGTGCCAGCAGCTTAGCGCGGGGTGCTTCTGAAGCTTTCTTT.

This chain joins TRBV7-9 and TRBJ2-7; D tentatively reads TRBD1 or TRBD2 (5 bases each). Trimming shortened V by 3 bases and J by 7 bases, and 13 bases separated the two germline ends. Germline lookup yields CDR1 SEHNR and CDR2 FQNEAQ (reference sequence). The length of the CDR3 is 13 residues. CDR3 protein: CASSFSGTGEQYF. The CDR3 DNA is TGTGCCAGCAGCTTCTCGGGGACCGGGGAGCAGTACTTC.

In regard to this clonotype: Likely a read error: the CDR3 ends without its conserved phenylalanine or tryptophan. The chain has TRBV6-2 or TRBV6-3 and TRBJ2-1, with TRBD2 identical over 8 bases. The trim removed 7 bases at V and 9 bases at J, leaving 8 bases unmatched. Germline V CDR1 and CDR2: MNHEY, SVGEGT. The CDR3 consists of 13 residues. The CDR3 nucleotides read TGTGCCAGCACCACGGGGGGGGCCGGTGAGCAGTTCTTA. It encodes CASTTGGAGEQFL.

In this sample, this clonotype turned up a few times. The chain uses TRBV28 and TRBJ1-2; 7 nucleotides line up with TRBD1. The CDR3 covers 15 residues. Germline CDR1 reads MDHEN; CDR2 reads SYDVKM. Trimming removed 10 bases from V and 1 base from J; junction bases left unmatched: 12. This chain's CDR3 is CATSSGAGGNYGYTF. CDR3 bases: TGTGCCACTTCTTCTGGGGCAGGGGGTAACTATGGCTACACCTTC.

This clonotype appeared many times. The genes are TRBV7-6 and TRBJ2-1; 9 nucleotides line up with TRBD1. The germline CDR1 and CDR2 sequences are SGHVS and FNYEAQ. This CDR3 has 17 amino acids. Trimming took 5 bases from V and 1 from J; bases not matched to a gene: 9. CDR3: CASSADRGGRSYNEQFF. In DNA form, the CDR3 reads TGTGCCAGCAGCGCCGACAGGGGGGGTCGGTCCTACAATGAGCAGTTCTTC. Looking up the rest from reference TRBV7-6 and TRBJ2-1 gives the full variable domain: GAGVSQSPRYKVTKRGQDVALRCDPISGHVSLYWYRQALGQGPEFLTYFNYEAQQDKSGLPNDRFSAERPEGSISTLTIQRTEQRDSAMYRCASSADRGGRSYNEQFFGPGTRLTVL.

This clonotype has a handful of counts. V gene TRBV15 combines with J gene TRBJ2-3, with 12 bases matching TRBD2. Germline loops: CDR1 LNHNV, CDR2 YYDKDF (reference sequence). This CDR3 has 15 residues. The junction had 3 bases not matched to a gene; V was cut back by 3 bases and J by 5 bases. CDR3 nucleotides: TGTGCCACCAGCAGGACTAGCGGGAGTATAGATACGCAGTATTTT. This codes for CATSRTSGSIDTQYF.

Many counts were recorded for this clonotype. J is TRBJ2-3 and V is TRBV28, with 8 positions matching TRBD1. This CDR3 is built from 15 residues. Germline V gene sequence: CDR1 MDHEN, CDR2 SYDVKM. The trim removed 2 bases at V and 7 bases at J, leaving 8 bases unmatched. The CDR3 loop reads CASSLTQGAWNTQYF. CDR3 in DNA: TGTGCCAGCAGTTTAACGCAGGGGGCCTGGAATACGCAGTATTTT.

This clonotype occurred many times. The V and J genes are TRBV7-9 and TRBJ2-4; D gene ambiguous. CDR3 length: 15 amino acids. V gave up 1 base and J gave up 3 bases, with 10 bases separating them. Germline CDR1 and CDR2: SEHNR and FQNEAQ (reference sequence). The CDR3: CASSLDAIGKNIQYF. For the CDR3, the DNA is TGTGCCAGCAGCTTAGATGCGATTGGCAAAAACATTCAGTACTTC.

This clonotype was observed a handful of times. This sequence joins TRBV20-1 and TRBJ2-5, with TRBD1 matching over 9 bases. The CDR3 length is 14 residues. V shed 4 bases and J 2 bases; nucleotides not matched to a gene: 5. Germline V gene data show CDR1 as DFQATT and CDR2 as SNEGSKA (reference sequence). CDR3 nucleotides: TGCAGTGCTAACGGACAGGGGAAACAAGAGACCCAGTACTTC. Amino acids: CSANGQGKQETQYF.

V is TRBV29-1 and J is TRBJ2-1; D gene uncertain. Trimming removed 5 bases at V and 6 bases at J, with 8 bases between. Germline assignment: CDR1 SQVTM and CDR2 ANQGSEA. There are 11 residues in the CDR3. The CDR3 DNA reads as TGCAGCGTTCGAAGTCCCAATGAGCAGTTCTTC. Translated, it gives CSVRSPNEQFF.

This clonotype was detected only a few times. The genes are TRBV28 and TRBJ2-7; 11 bases are a match to TRBD2. Losses at the gene ends were 5 bases for V and 2 bases for J; bases not matched to a gene: 5. The CDR3 covers 15 residues. Germline values: CDR1 MDHEN, CDR2 SYDVKM. CDR3 loop: CASSATSGGAYEQYF. As DNA, the CDR3 is TGTGCCAGCAGTGCAACTAGCGGGGGAGCCTACGAGCAGTACTTC.

The V call is TRBV27, the J call TRBJ2-3; no definite D call. This CDR3 region has 14 residues. The V gene's germline CDR1 is MNHEY and CDR2 SMNVEV (reference sequence). V was pared by 4 bases and J by 4 bases, with 12 bases between. Here the CDR3 DNA reads TGTGCCAGCAGTTCCCCCCGCGGCTCAGATACGCAGTATTTT. Protein sequence: CASSSPRGSDTQYF.

A remark on this clonotype: Compared with germline, one end of the junction differs, possibly owing to a read error. The rearrangement links TRBV12-3 or TRBV12-4 to TRBJ2-5; 8 bases are a match to TRBD1. CDR3 length equals 15 residues. The CDR3 protein is CVSSSRDRLSETLYF. The CDR3 DNA sequence: TGTGTCAGCAGTTCCCGGGACAGGTTGAGTGAGACCCTGTACTTC.

The J gene is TRBJ1-2, the V gene TRBV28; TRBD1 matches at 7 bases. This CDR3 has 16 residues. V trimming: 4 bases; J trimming: 5 bases; junction bases outside the gene matches: 13. CDR1 is MDHEN and CDR2 is SYDVKM in the germline V gene. Written as DNA, the CDR3 is TGTGCCAGCAGTTCCACCGGACAGGAAGCTGGTTATGGCTACACCTTC. Residues: CASSSTGQEAGYGYTF.

In this sample, this clonotype turned up a few times. The chain joins TRBV7-2 to TRBJ1-5; 11 bases map to TRBD1. Per germline, CDR1 SGHTA and CDR2 FQGNSA. The CDR3 is made up of 20 amino acids. The V and J ends lost 4 bases and 0 bases, in that order; junction bases with no gene match: 14. CDR3 sequence reads: CASSSRPGQGVFVSNQPQHF. The CDR3 nucleotides read TGTGCCAGCAGCTCACGACCGGGACAGGGGGTATTCGTTAGCAATCAGCCCCAGCATTTT. The whole variable domain, remainder taken from reference TRBV7-2 and TRBJ1-5, is GAGVSQSPSNKVTEKGKDVELRCDPISGHTALYWYRQSLGQGLEFLIYFQGNSAPDKSGLPSDRFSAERTGGSVSTLTIQRTQQEDSAVYLCASSSRPGQGVFVSNQPQHFGDGTRLSIL.

Ten or more counts support this clonotype. One end of the junction is discordant with germline, which a read error may explain. The V call is TRBV4-2, the J call TRBJ2-2; 15 positions match TRBD2. CDR3 length equals 21 residues. The germline CDR1 and CDR2 sequences are LGHNA and YNFKEQ. Written as DNA, the CDR3 is TGTGCCAGCAGCCAAGATATGGGGACTAGCGGGGGGCCCCCTAGCGCCGGGAAGCTGTTTTTT. Its protein product is CASSQDMGTSGGPPSAGKLFF.

This clonotype was counted at least ten times. The V gene is TRBV20-1, the J gene TRBJ1-6, with a possible D match to TRBD1 (5 bases). The V and J ends lost 3 bases and 6 bases respectively, with 18 bases between them. Germline V CDR1 and CDR2: DFQATT, SNEGSKA (reference sequence). CDR3 length: 16 amino acids. The CDR3 spells CSASPTGTAINSPLHF. The CDR3 nucleotides read TGCAGTGCTAGCCCTACGGGGACGGCCATTAATTCACCCCTCCACTTT.

This clonotype was detected ten times or more. This chain joins TRBV29-1 and TRBJ2-3; D unclear. V gave up 2 bases and J gave up 8 bases, with 8 bases separating them. This CDR3 spans 11 amino acids. Germline CDR1 and CDR2: SQVTM and ANQGSEA. CDR3 DNA: TGCAGCGTTGAATTGGGTCGTACGCAGTATTTT. Translating gives CSVELGRTQYF.

This clonotype was seen at least ten times. The rearrangement joins TRBV7-9 to TRBJ2-7, with D perhaps TRBD1 or TRBD2 (5 bases each). The germline gives CDR1 SEHNR, CDR2 FQNEAQ (reference sequence). The V and J ends lost 1 base and 6 bases respectively, with 13 bases between them. The CDR3 spans 14 residues. CDR3 DNA sequence: TGTGCCAGCAGCTTAGATTACGCCGGGGCCGAGCAGTACTTC. It translates to CASSLDYAGAEQYF.

CDR3 amino acids: CASGFGLRDVAASQFF. For the CDR3, the DNA is TGTGCTAGTGGGTTCGGCCTCCGGGACGTGGCCGCTTCGCAGTTCTTC. The rearrangement links TRBV12-5 to TRBJ2-1; tentatively, D is TRBD1 or TRBD2 (5 bases each). CDR3 size: 16 residues. Trimming took 6 bases from V and 12 from J, leaving 27 bases between them. From germline, CDR1 is LGHNT and CDR2 FRNRAP.

J is TRBJ1-1 and V is TRBV12-3 or TRBV12-4, with D unclear. CDR3 length equals 14 residues. The V end lost 4 bases, the J end lost 0 bases, and 9 bases lay between the germline ends. The CDR3 region is CASSSRVLNTEAFF. The CDR3 DNA sequence: TGTGCCAGCAGTTCAAGAGTGTTGAACACTGAAGCTTTCTTT.

At least ten counts were recorded for this clonotype. The V gene is TRBV28, the J gene TRBJ2-7, with D perhaps given as TRBD1 or TRBD2 (5 bases each). This CDR3 spans 13 amino acids. Deletions cut 6 bases from V and 5 bases from J, with 14 bases between. Germline loops: CDR1 MDHEN, CDR2 SYDVKM. The CDR3 reads CASREGRVHEQYF. For the CDR3, the DNA is TGTGCCAGCAGAGAGGGGCGCGTCCACGAGCAGTACTTC. Full variable domain (missing parts from reference TRBV28 and TRBJ2-7): DVKVTQSSRYLVKRTGEKVFLECVQDMDHENMFWYRQDPGLGLRLIYFSYDVKMKEKGDIPEGYSVSREKKERFSLILESASTNQTSMYLCASREGRVHEQYFGPGTRLTVT.

This clonotype was seen a handful of times. This rearrangement joins TRBV20-1 to TRBJ2-1; tentatively, D is TRBD1 (5 bases). Trimming stripped 3 bases from V and 9 bases from J, with 27 bases between. The CDR3 sequence is 17 residues long. Germline V lookup: CDR1 DFQATT, CDR2 SNEGSKA (reference sequence). The CDR3 DNA sequence: TGCAGTGCTAGTAGGGGCCCCCCCGACACGGTTAGAGGTGAGCAGTTCTTC. It specifies CSASRGPPDTVRGEQFF.

The sample holds many counts of this clonotype. The chain carries TRBV7-9 and TRBJ1-1, with D unresolved. Germline V gene data show CDR1 as SEHNR and CDR2 as FQNEAQ (reference sequence). V lost 1 base and J lost 1, with 16 bases in between. The CDR3 extends over 17 amino acids. In nucleotides, the CDR3 is TGTGCCAGCAGCTTAGGAGGCGGCAGGTCTGAGAACACTGAAGCTTTCTTT. Translated: CASSLGGGRSENTEAFF.

There are many counts of this clonotype. J is TRBJ1-1 and V is TRBV7-9, with unresolved D. V lost 1 base, J lost 1 base, and 4 bases lay in between. Per the germline V gene, CDR1 is SEHNR and CDR2 is FQNEAQ (reference sequence). The CDR3 contains 13 residues. CDR3 nucleotides: TGTGCCAGCAGCTTAGAAAGGAACACTGAAGCTTTCTTT. This translates into CASSLERNTEAFF.

This clonotype was seen a few times. The chain recombines TRBV12-3 or TRBV12-4 with TRBJ2-1; D is unresolved. CDR3 size: 13 residues. V was pared by 2 bases and J by 7 bases, with 9 bases between. The CDR3 is CASSLLPRNEQFF. DNA of the CDR3: TGTGCCAGCAGTTTACTCCCGAGAAATGAGCAGTTCTTC.

This clonotype was seen repeatedly, ten times or more. The chain joins TRBV20-1 to TRBJ1-3, with unresolved D. The CDR3 is 13 residues long. V was clipped by 1 base and J by 2 bases, with 6 bases between them. Germline V gives CDR1 DFQATT, CDR2 SNEGSKA (reference sequence). CDR3 region: CSARVGTGNTIYF. CDR3 DNA sequence: TGCAGTGCTAGAGTGGGGACTGGAAACACCATATATTTT.

This clonotype was observed a handful of times. The chain joins TRBV28 to TRBJ2-3, with D perhaps matching TRBD1 or TRBD2 (6 bases each). Trimming pared 3 bases from V and 2 bases from J, leaving 18 bases between. CDR3 length: 17 amino acids. Germline V gene lookup returns CDR1 MDHEN and CDR2 SYDVKM. In nucleotides, the CDR3 is TGTGCCAGCAGTTTTATCCCCTTCGGGGGCTACACAGATACGCAGTATTTT. Translated, it gives CASSFIPFGGYTDTQYF.